The 32 T cell receptor beta chains given below trace back to one sample, sequenced in a study of cytomegalovirus exposure and HLA in healthy donors. 13 Jbeta primers and 60 Vbeta primers were used for the PCR. Sequencing used immunoSEQ multiplex PCR; TCRdb keeps in-frame clones, though not all of them. This repertoire shows around 130,000 clones, around three quarters found once; its top ten account for 2.6%. Sequenced input: PBMCs. The receptors originated from a woman between 55 and 75 years old in good health and CMV-seropositive.

This rearrangement joins TRBV10-3 to TRBJ1-1, with D perhaps TRBD1 (5 bases). The V end was cut by 7 bases, the J end by 8 bases, with 26 bases between. Germline V gene lookup returns CDR1 ENHRY and CDR2 SYGVKD. The CDR3 has 16 amino acids. In DNA form, the CDR3 reads TGTGCCATCAACCAAGGGACTTCCGGGACTGGGTCCGAAGCTTTCTTT. Its translation is CAINQGTSGTGSEAFF.

The chain couples TRBV7-9 to TRBJ2-7; D unclear. Germline loops: CDR1 SEHNR, CDR2 FQNEAQ (reference sequence). Trimming took 5 bases from V and 4 from J, leaving 6 bases between them. This CDR3 region has 11 residues. As DNA, the CDR3 is TGTGCCAGCAGCCCTTCTTACGAGCAGTACTTC. It encodes CASSPSYEQYF. Full variable domain (rest looked up from reference TRBV7-9 and TRBJ2-7): DTGVSQNPRHKITKRGQNVTFRCDPISEHNRLYWYRQTLGQGPEFLTYFQNEAQLEKSRLLSDRFSAERPKGSFSTLEIQRTEQGDSAMYLCASSPSYEQYFGPGTRLTVT.

Comments on this clone: The same CDR3 can be traced to other DNA sequences in this sample. The gene calls are TRBV9 and TRBJ2-2, with TRBD2 matching over 16 bases. The CDR3 has 18 amino acids. The J segment lost 4 bases and the V segment lost 2 bases, leaving 5 bases of the junction unmatched. Germline assignment: CDR1 SGDLS and CDR2 YYNGEE. CDR3 DNA: TGTGCCAGCAGCGTGGGACTAGCGGGGGGGCCCGGCACCGGGGAGCTGTTTTTT. This gives the protein CASSVGLAGGPGTGELFF.

The chain employs TRBV2 and TRBJ1-1, with 8 bases that match TRBD1. Germline CDR1 SNHLY, CDR2 FYNNEI. The CDR3 extends over 13 amino acids. V was clipped by 8 bases and J by 5 bases; unmatched bases: 7. The CDR3 nucleotides read TGTGCCAGCTCACAGGGGGAGGGGACTGAAGCTTTCTTT. Residues: CASSQGEGTEAFF.

This clone turned up a few times. V is TRBV29-1 and J is TRBJ1-2; possibly TRBD1 for D (5 bases). Germline assignment: CDR1 SQVTM and CDR2 ANQGSEA. The CDR3 runs to 13 residues. The V and J ends lost 3 bases and 4 bases respectively, with 12 bases between them. Written as DNA, the CDR3 is TGCAGCGTTGATCCGGGGGGATTCTATGGCTACACCTTC. Translation gives CSVDPGGFYGYTF.

The chain uses TRBV9 and TRBJ2-2, with 9 nucleotides matching TRBD1. Germline trimming cut 0 bases from V and 5 bases from J; bases unmatched to any gene: 5. This CDR3 is 16 amino acids long. The germline V gene has CDR1 SGDLS and CDR2 YYNGEE. CDR3 nucleotides: TGTGCCAGCAGCGTAGTGGGGACAGGGAATACCGGGGAGCTGTTTTTT. Translated, it gives CASSVVGTGNTGELFF.

V gene TRBV28 combines with J gene TRBJ1-2, with 7 bases that match TRBD1. Germline V gene data show CDR1 as MDHEN and CDR2 as SYDVKM. J gave up 6 bases and V 4 bases, and 8 bases lay outside the gene matches. This CDR3 region has 14 residues. The CDR3 is CASSSPQGRDGYTF. CDR3 nucleotides: TGTGCCAGCAGTTCACCACAGGGGAGAGATGGCTACACCTTC.

The rearrangement uses TRBV19 and TRBJ2-7, with TRBD2 matching over 9 bases. The CDR3 loop spans 15 amino acids. Trimming took 9 bases from V and 0 from J; bases not matched to a gene: 9. Germline CDR1 is LNHDA and CDR2 is SQIVND (reference sequence). This CDR3 is CASTRAGGPSYEQYF. DNA for the CDR3: TGTGCCAGCACCCGGGCGGGGGGGCCCTCCTACGAGCAGTACTTC.

In this sample, this clone turned up a few times. This chain uses TRBV6-1 with TRBJ1-4; 11 bases line up with TRBD1. The J segment lost 3 bases and the V segment lost 5 bases, leaving 2 bases of the junction unmatched. The CDR3 runs 15 residues. Looked up from germline, CDR1 is MNHNS and CDR2 is SASEGT. The CDR3 protein is CASSSGQGANEKLFF. In DNA form, the CDR3 reads TGTGCCAGCAGTTCGGGACAGGGGGCTAATGAAAAACTGTTTTTT.

This chain links TRBV6-5 with TRBJ1-2; 8 bases line up with TRBD1. This CDR3 spans 13 amino acids. Germline V gene data show CDR1 as MNHEY and CDR2 as SVGAGI. With V trimmed by 6 bases and J by 6 bases, 6 bases remained unmatched. The CDR3 region is CASSQGAWNGYTF. As DNA, the CDR3 is TGTGCCAGCAGCCAGGGGGCTTGGAATGGCTACACCTTC.

The rearrangement joins TRBV5-5 to TRBJ2-1; a weak D match, TRBD2 (8 bases). Germline V lookup: CDR1 SGHKS, CDR2 YYEKEE (reference sequence). V gave up 1 base and J gave up 4 bases, with 12 bases separating them. The CDR3 totals 15 residues. DNA of the CDR3: TGTGCCAGCAGCTTGTTAGCGGGACAGTACAATGAGCAGTTCTTC. Protein product: CASSLLAGQYNEQFF.

The chain couples TRBV29-1 to TRBJ1-3; maybe TRBD1 (6 bases). The CDR3 has 14 residues. Between the trimmed V and J ends, which lost 8 bases and 0 bases, there was a span of 14 bases. CDR1 and CDR2 from the germline V gene are SQVTM and ANQGSEA. In DNA form, the CDR3 reads TGCAGCTACCGGACAGCCAGCTCTGGAAACACCATATATTTT. The encoded protein is CSYRTASSGNTIYF. The full variable domain, completed using reference TRBV29-1 and TRBJ1-3, is SAVISQKPSRDICQRGTSLTIQCQVDSQVTMMFWYRQQPGQSLTLIATANQGSEATYESGFVIDKFPISRPNLTFSTLTVSNMSPEDSSIYLCSYRTASSGNTIYFGEGSWLTVV.

This chain links TRBV6-5 with TRBJ2-7; a possible D gene is TRBD2 (5 bases). This CDR3 contains 13 residues. Trimming pared 2 bases from V and 5 bases from J, leaving 10 bases between. Looked up from germline, CDR1 is MNHEY and CDR2 is SVGAGI. CDR3 DNA sequence: TGTGCCAGCAGTTACCGCGAGGGCCACGAGCAGTACTTC. This codes for CASSYREGHEQYF.

The V gene is TRBV6-4, the J gene TRBJ1-5; maybe TRBD1 (5 bases). In germline, CDR1 is MRHNA, CDR2 SNTAGT. The CDR3 consists of 17 residues. Deletions cut 3 bases from V and 3 bases from J, with 18 bases between. The CDR3 DNA sequence: TGTGCCAGCAGTGAGCCAACCCAAGACAGAATCAATCAGCCCCAGCATTTT. It specifies CASSEPTQDRINQPQHF.

The CDR3 DNA reads TGTGCCAGCAGTTTATCGACAGGGGTACACTATGGCTACACCTTC. Translated, it gives CASSLSTGVHYGYTF. The chain links TRBV27 to TRBJ1-2, with 8 bases that match TRBD1. The trim removed 0 bases at V and 3 bases at J, leaving 3 bases unmatched. This CDR3 contains 15 residues. The V gene's germline CDR1 is MNHEY and CDR2 SMNVEV (reference sequence).

This clone was counted between two and nine times. This chain joins TRBV28 and TRBJ1-3, with a possible D match to TRBD1 (5 bases). Germline CDR1 is MDHEN and CDR2 is SYDVKM. The CDR3 is 12 residues long. Trimming removed 11 bases from V and 2 bases from J, with 10 bases in between. CDR3 sequence (DNA): TGTGCCCTAGGGGTGCCTGGAAACACCATATATTTT. Amino acids: CALGVPGNTIYF.

This clone showed up just a few times. The J gene is TRBJ2-3, the V gene TRBV6-1; 9 nucleotides agree with TRBD2. Trimming took 7 bases from V and 3 from J; bases not matched to a gene: 2. This CDR3 spans 13 amino acids. Germline CDR1 reads MNHNS; CDR2 reads SASEGT. The chain's CDR3 is CASIAGETDTQYF. The CDR3 DNA reads TGTGCCAGCATAGCGGGGGAGACAGATACGCAGTATTTT.

A few counts support this clone. This chain connects TRBV6-5 to TRBJ1-1; D is unclear. V was pared by 6 bases and J by 4 bases, with 9 bases between. CDR1 is MNHEY and CDR2 is SVGAGI in the germline V gene. The CDR3 runs 12 residues. The CDR3 coding sequence is TGTGCCAGCAGGCGGCCGACCACTGAAGCTTTCTTT. Protein product: CASRRPTTEAFF.

This chain connects TRBV10-1 to TRBJ1-1, with D uncertain. The V and J ends lost 4 bases and 5 bases respectively, with 8 bases between them. The CDR3 consists of 12 residues. The germline gives CDR1 WNHNN, CDR2 SYGVQD (reference sequence). The CDR3 region has the DNA TGCGCCAGCAGTGGCGAGAGGACTGAAGCTTTCTTT. Translated: CASSGERTEAFF.

This rearrangement joins TRBV7-9 to TRBJ1-5; 7 bases are a match to TRBD1. CDR1 and CDR2 from the germline V gene are SEHNR and FQNEAQ (reference sequence). The CDR3 spans 16 residues. The ends lost 2 bases at V and 2 bases at J; junction bases unmatched: 6. The CDR3 DNA reads as TGTGCCAGCAGCTTATTTCACAGGGGAGGCAATCAGCCCCAGCATTTT. Its protein product is CASSLFHRGGNQPQHF.

The V call is TRBV10-1, the J call TRBJ2-5, with 8 bases that match TRBD1. This CDR3 has 15 amino acids. V was clipped by 2 bases and J by 2 bases; unmatched bases: 4. CDR1 WNHNN and CDR2 SYGVQD come from the germline V gene (reference sequence). CDR3 nucleotides: TGCGCCAGCAGTGAGGATCGACAGGGGCAAGAGACCCAGTACTTC. Its protein product is CASSEDRQGQETQYF.

The V gene is TRBV6-1, the J gene TRBJ1-2; TRBD1 matches 12 bases. Germline V gives CDR1 MNHNS, CDR2 SASEGT. There are 17 residues in the CDR3. Unmatched junction bases numbered 13, after V lost 3 bases and J lost 8 bases. The CDR3 here is CASSERDRGREGYGYTF. In DNA, the CDR3 is TGTGCCAGCAGTGAGAGGGACAGGGGGCGCGAAGGTTACGGCTACACCTTC.

The chain joins TRBV6-5 to TRBJ1-3; D remains unclear. The CDR3 runs 14 residues. V was trimmed by 6 bases and J by 1 base, leaving 10 bases between them. CDR1 and CDR2 (germline): MNHEY, SVGAGI. CDR3 loop: CASRSTLSGNTIYF. Written as DNA, the CDR3 is TGTGCCAGCAGATCAACATTATCTGGAAACACCATATATTTT.

In this sample, this clone turned up a few times. V and J are TRBV6-5 and TRBJ1-4, with TRBD1 identical over 8 bases. The germline gives CDR1 MNHEY, CDR2 SVGAGI. Unmatched junction bases numbered 4, after V lost 5 bases and J lost 8 bases. The CDR3 is made up of 13 amino acids. CDR3: CASSRGTGEKLFF. CDR3 in DNA: TGTGCCAGCAGTCGAGGGACAGGCGAAAAACTGTTTTTT.

In its sample, this clone was seen once. The chain is built from TRBV4-2 and TRBJ2-7, with 7 bases that match TRBD2. This CDR3 contains 13 residues. Per the germline V gene, CDR1 is LGHNA and CDR2 is YNFKEQ. After removal of 1 base from V and 3 bases from J, the junction contained 0 bases not matched to a gene. The CDR3 DNA is TGTGCCAGCAGCCAAGGGGGGGGCTACGAGCAGTACTTC. Its translation is CASSQGGGYEQYF.

The J gene is TRBJ1-2, the V gene TRBV2, with 9 positions matching TRBD1. The CDR3 loop spans 14 amino acids. After removal of 4 bases from V and 6 bases from J, the junction contained 6 bases not matched to a gene. Germline V lookup: CDR1 SNHLY, CDR2 FYNNEI. CDR3 coding DNA: TGTGCCAGCAGTGTGGGGACAGGGACCGATGGCTACACCTTC. Residues: CASSVGTGTDGYTF.

V is TRBV2 and J is TRBJ1-1; unclear D gene. The CDR3 sequence is 14 residues long. Deletions cut 8 bases from V and 2 bases from J, with 15 bases between. Germline values: CDR1 SNHLY, CDR2 FYNNEI. CDR3 nucleotide sequence: TGTGCCAGCTGCCAGCGTTCAGAAAACACTGAAGCTTTCTTT. The encoded protein is CASCQRSENTEAFF.

This chain links TRBV19 with TRBJ2-7; 8 positions match TRBD1. Germline V gene lookup returns CDR1 LNHDA and CDR2 SQIVND (reference sequence). The CDR3 runs to 15 residues. With V trimmed by 5 bases and J by 5 bases, 11 bases remained unmatched. The CDR3 is CASSSRDRGRDEQYF. In DNA form, the CDR3 reads TGTGCCAGTAGTTCTCGAGACAGGGGTAGGGACGAGCAGTACTTC.

V and J are TRBV14 and TRBJ2-5; TRBD1 agrees at 10 bases. Germline V gene sequence: CDR1 SGHDN, CDR2 FVKESK. This CDR3 has 16 residues. Trimming removed 1 base from V and 5 bases from J; junction bases left unmatched: 7. The CDR3: CASSQVLGQGFETQYF. CDR3 DNA: TGTGCCAGCAGCCAAGTTTTGGGACAGGGGTTCGAGACCCAGTACTTC.

This clone was recorded once. This rearrangement joins TRBV5-1 to TRBJ1-1; tentatively, D is TRBD1 (5 bases). Trimming pared 2 bases from V and 5 bases from J, leaving 10 bases between. The CDR3 runs 13 residues. The germline gives CDR1 SGHRS, CDR2 YFSETQ. For the CDR3, the DNA is TGCGCCAGCAGCTTCCAGGGTAGGACTGAAGCTTTCTTT. This codes for CASSFQGRTEAFF.

V and J are TRBV7-8 and TRBJ1-5; 8 bases line up with TRBD1. V was clipped by 5 bases and J by 6 bases; unmatched bases: 6. This CDR3 comprises 14 residues. The germline CDR1 and CDR2 sequences are SGHVS and FQNEAQ. Here the CDR3 DNA reads TGTGCCAGCAGCCCGGACAGGGCGGTTCAGCCCCAGCATTTT. The encoded protein is CASSPDRAVQPQHF.

The V gene is TRBV9, the J gene TRBJ1-5; tentative D call: TRBD1 (6 bases). Germline V lookup: CDR1 SGDLS, CDR2 YYNGEE. Trimming cost V 0 bases and J 1 base, with 11 bases left between them. The CDR3 length is 16 residues. CDR3 region: CASSVGVGASNQPQHF. The CDR3, as DNA: TGTGCCAGCAGCGTAGGGGTGGGGGCGAGCAATCAGCCCCAGCATTTT.